This T cell receptor (beta chain) was identified in a study of blood T cells in healthy people across ages. For the second PCR, which ran for 7 to 11 cycles, a sample-barcoded 5' primer and a J-beta primer mix were used. Carrying 12 random nucleotides, a template-switch adaptor labeled each individual cDNA molecule. Each CDR3 protein is one row after TCRdb ran MiXCR on the 5' RACE reads. The repertoire holds roughly 800,000 distinct CDR3 sequences, with 58% as singletons. Findings and limits, study-wide: Nothing was known about donor CMV status, and this possibly confounded expanded clonotype changes.

This clonotype was counted only a few times. Its matching antigen is unknown. One end of the junction is discordant with germline, which a read error may explain. The CDR3 covers 14 residues. Germline-derived CDR1 and CDR2 are SGHTA and FQGNSA. The donors, aged roughly 6 to 95, were healthy Caucasians from Russia. Total RNA extracted from each sample amounted to at least 6 micrograms. This chain uses TRBV7-2 with TRBJ2-5; TRBD1 agrees at 7 bases. The sequencing sample was made of blood. This sequence originates from a man aged 25 to 40 in good health. CDR3 DNA sequence: TGTGCCAGCAGATTAGGGGGCTTTGGGGAGACCCAGTACTTC. It yields the protein CASRLGGFGETQYF.